The 4 T cell receptor beta chains in this list originate from one sample, sequenced in a study of cytomegalovirus exposure and HLA in healthy donors. The PCR made use of 60 Vbeta and 13 Jbeta primers. Libraries were prepared by immunoSEQ multiplex PCR; TCRdb keeps only in-frame clonotypes and omits some of them. The sample yields 150,000 to 200,000 clones, roughly 80% seen once. The sample was PBMCs. The receptors stem from a woman in her 30s in good health and CMV-seronegative.

The chain recombines TRBV6-5 with TRBJ1-5; the match to TRBD1 covers 9 bases. The V gene's germline CDR1 is MNHEY and CDR2 SVGAGI. V dropped 5 bases and J dropped 0; count of bases not matched to a gene: 2. There are 15 residues in the CDR3. The CDR3: CASSRTGDSNQPQHF. The CDR3 nucleotides are TGTGCCAGCAGTCGGACAGGGGATAGCAATCAGCCCCAGCATTTT.

The rearrangement uses TRBV11-2 and TRBJ2-2; unclear D gene. Germline lookup yields CDR1 SGHAT and CDR2 FQNNGV. Trimming removed 2 bases at V and 4 bases at J, with 11 bases between. This CDR3 is 15 amino acids long. This chain's CDR3 is CASSLPPSFTGELFF. The CDR3 region has the DNA TGTGCCAGCAGCTTACCTCCCTCTTTCACCGGGGAGCTGTTTTTT. The full variable domain, completed using reference TRBV11-2 and TRBJ2-2, is EAGVAQSPRYKIIEKRQSVAFWCNPISGHATLYWYQQILGQGPKLLIQFQNNGVVDDSQLPKDRFSAERLKGVDSTLKIQPAKLEDSAVYLCASSLPPSFTGELFFGEGSRLTVL.

The J gene is TRBJ2-7, the V gene TRBV27; 7 nucleotides align to TRBD1. The CDR3 is made up of 15 amino acids. V gave up 2 bases and J gave up 3 bases; unmatched junction bases: 7. The germline CDR1 and CDR2 sequences are MNHEY and SMNVEV (reference sequence). CDR3 bases: TGTGCCAGCAGTTTAAGAAAGGGGGCTAACTACGAGCAGTACTTC. Translated, it gives CASSLRKGANYEQYF.

CDR3 in amino acids: CSAGTGKGSGNTIYF. The CDR3 DNA reads TGCAGCGCGGGGACAGGGAAAGGCTCTGGAAACACCATATATTTT. The chain employs TRBV29-1 and TRBJ1-3; 9 bases line up with TRBD1. V dropped 7 bases and J dropped 0; count of bases not matched to a gene: 7. There are 15 residues in the CDR3. Germline-derived CDR1 and CDR2 are SQVTM and ANQGSEA.